These T cell receptor beta chains were read from a single sample in a study of lung T cells in sarcoidosis with Löfgren's syndrome. TCRdb recomputed calls from the reads with MiXCR, one row per CDR3 protein. This sample has 60,000 or so distinct CDR3 sequences, with over 20% found just once. The specimen sequenced was CD4+ T cells from PBMCs. These receptors originate from a human donor with sarcoidosis (Löfgren's syndrome or another form), or a control subject (not recorded which). The CDR3 runs from the conserved cysteine through the conserved F or W. Each record gives: clone size, CDR3 length, J gene, V gene, D gene, CDR3 protein, CDR3 DNA. A D gene is named only where the DNA matches it firmly. The size entry is marked missing in some rows and otherwise reads once, few, many or a size class.

>many|13|TRBJ1-5|TRBV20-1|-
CSAVRDNNQPQHF
TGCAGTGCAGTCCGGGACAACAATCAGCCCCAGCATTTT
>few|14|TRBJ2-3|TRBV6-1|TRBD1
CAIKTGVAADTQYF
TGTGCCATCAAGACAGGGGTAGCCGCAGATACGCAGTATTTT
>many|16|TRBJ2-1|TRBV4-1|TRBD1
CASSQRDRQSYNEQFF
TGCGCCAGCAGCCAACGGGACAGGCAATCCTACAATGAGCAGTTCTTC
>few|13|TRBJ1-1|TRBV2|-
CASSEETDTEAFF
TGTGCCAGCAGTGAAGAAACGGACACTGAAGCTTTCTTT
>many|13|TRBJ2-1|TRBV10-3|-
CAISPGLGHEQFF
TGTGCCATCAGCCCGGGGTTGGGTCATGAGCAGTTCTTC
>many|14|TRBJ1-6|TRBV7-2|TRBD1
CASSFGTVVSPLHF
TGTGCCAGCAGCTTTGGGACAGTCGTTTCACCCCTCCACTTT
>many|13|TRBJ1-3|TRBV20-1|-
CSAPGGSGNTIYF
TGCAGTGCTCCTGGCGGCTCTGGAAACACCATATATTTT
>many|14|TRBJ2-3|TRBV24-1|-
CATSDPGTPDTQYF
TGTGCCACCAGTGACCCCGGGACCCCAGATACGCAGTATTTT
>many|13|TRBJ2-5|TRBV20-1|TRBD1
CSILRDREETQYF
TGCAGTATCCTCCGGGACAGGGAGGAGACCCAGTACTTC
>-|17|TRBJ2-3|TRBV5-4|TRBD2
CASSSPAGGTSTETQYF
TGTGCCAGCAGCTCCCCCGCGGGGGGAACTAGCACAGAAACGCAGTATTTT
>-|14|TRBJ2-4|TRBV7-9|TRBD1
CASSKKGAKNTQYF
TGTGCCAGCAGCAAGAAGGGGGCCAAAAACACTCAGTACTTC
>few|13|TRBJ1-4|TRBV19|TRBD1
CASTGRGNEKLFF
TGTGCCAGTACGGGCAGGGGGAATGAAAAACTGTTTTTT
>-|13|TRBJ1-3|TRBV12-5|-
CASGGAWGNTIYF
TGTGCTAGTGGGGGGGCCTGGGGAAACACCATATATTTT
>-|15|TRBJ2-7|TRBV7-2|TRBD2
CASSLGPTGGYEQYF
TGTGCCAGCAGCTTGGGGCCCACGGGGGGTTACGAGCAGTACTTC
>-|15|TRBJ1-3|TRBV7-2|TRBD1
CASSAKGQGGNTIYF
TGTGCCAGCAGCGCGAAGGGACAGGGAGGAAACACCATATATTTT
>-|15|TRBJ1-1|TRBV28|TRBD1
CASSRQGGLNTEAFF
TGTGCCAGCAGCCGTCAGGGGGGGTTGAACACTGAAGCTTTCTTT
>many|12|TRBJ2-3|TRBV6-1|-
CASKDRVDTQYF
TGTGCCAGCAAGGACCGTGTGGATACGCAGTATTTT
>-|16|TRBJ2-7|TRBV11-2|-
CASSRFLQGMGYEQYF
TGTGCCAGCAGCCGATTCCTACAGGGAATGGGCTACGAGCAGTACTTC
>few|14|TRBJ2-3|TRBV5-5|TRBD2
CASTSGGVADTQYF
TGTGCCTCGACGTCGGGGGGGGTAGCAGATACGCAGTATTTT
>many|14|TRBJ2-1|TRBV7-2|-
CASSEWGAYNGQFF
TGTGCCAGCAGCGAATGGGGGGCCTACAATGGGCAGTTCTTC
>many|15|TRBJ2-3|TRBV7-2|-
CASSLSRERGDTQYF
TGTGCCAGCAGCTTAAGTCGGGAGAGGGGGGATACGCAGTATTTT
>many|15|TRBJ1-1|TRBV6-1|TRBD1
CASSFRDRGITEAFF
TGTGCCAGCAGTTTCCGGGACAGGGGTATCACTGAAGCTTTCTTT
>few|14|TRBJ2-2|TRBV24-1|-
CATSVQMNTGELFF
TGTGCCACCAGTGTTCAGATGAACACCGGGGAGCTGTTTTTT
>many|14|TRBJ1-1|TRBV6-2/TRBV6-3|-
CASSYGEWNTEAFF
TGTGCCAGCAGTTACGGCGAGTGGAACACTGAAGCTTTCTTT
>-|17|TRBJ2-3|TRBV11-2|-
CASSLEDGKSDTDTQYF
TGTGCCAGCAGCTTAGAGGATGGGAAATCGGACACAGATACGCAGTATTTT
>few|16|TRBJ2-1|TRBV29-1|-
CSVDPTGLSPNNEQFF
TGCAGCGTTGATCCTACGGGACTTTCCCCCAACAATGAGCAGTTCTTC
>-|14|TRBJ1-5|TRBV18|-
CASSLLNSDQPQHF
TGTGCCAGCTCCCTTCTCAATAGCGATCAGCCCCAGCATTTT
>few|11|TRBJ2-7|TRBV14|-
CASSQVYEQYF
TGTGCCAGCAGCCAAGTCTACGAGCAGTACTTC
>many|14|TRBJ2-7|TRBV15|TRBD2
CATSRLAGAYEQYF
TGTGCCACCAGCAGGTTAGCGGGGGCCTACGAGCAGTACTTC
>few|18|TRBJ1-3|TRBV18|TRBD1
CASSPIQGVDSSGNTIYF
TGTGCCAGCTCACCAATCCAGGGGGTTGATAGCTCTGGAAACACCATATATTTT
>-|16|TRBJ2-2|TRBV3-1|TRBD2
CAISPRGGANTGELFF
TGTGCCATCAGCCCTCGCGGGGGGGCCAACACCGGGGAGCTGTTTTTT
>many|16|TRBJ2-1|TRBV4-1|TRBD2
CASSPQTSGRDNEQFF
TGCGCCAGCAGCCCACAGACTAGCGGGAGAGACAATGAGCAGTTCTTC
>many|14|TRBJ1-2|TRBV20-1|TRBD1
CSPGSPGGVGGYTF
TGCAGTCCCGGTTCTCCAGGGGGCGTTGGGGGCTACACCTTC
>many|15|TRBJ2-3|TRBV28|TRBD2
CASTGAGGPTDTQYF
TGTGCCAGCACGGGAGCGGGAGGGCCGACAGATACGCAGTATTTT
>-|17|TRBJ1-4|TRBV7-2|TRBD1
CASSPIGRQGFNEKLFF
TGTGCCAGCAGCCCAATAGGTCGACAGGGGTTTAATGAAAAACTGTTTTTT
>many|14|TRBJ1-1|TRBV27|-
CASSLSAGNTEAFF
TGTGCCAGCAGTTTATCGGCAGGGAACACTGAAGCTTTCTTT
>many|15|TRBJ1-5|TRBV4-2|TRBD1
CASSPFGTANQPQHF
TGTGCCAGCAGCCCGTTCGGGACAGCTAATCAGCCCCAGCATTTT
>-|15|TRBJ2-3|TRBV4-2|TRBD2
CASSQAGGPPDTQYF
TGTGCCAGCAGCCAGGCGGGGGGGCCCCCAGATACGCAGTATTTT
>many|15|TRBJ2-3|TRBV27|-
CASSPSRGASGTQYF
TGTGCCAGCAGTCCCTCCAGGGGGGCGTCGGGTACGCAGTATTTT
>-|17|TRBJ1-5|TRBV12-3/TRBV12-4|-
CASSFRAIANSNQPQHF
TGTGCCAGCAGTTTTAGGGCAATAGCGAATAGCAATCAGCCCCAGCATTTT
>few|15|TRBJ2-6|TRBV5-1|-
CASSLDGSGANVLTF
TGCGCCAGCAGCTTGGACGGCTCTGGGGCCAACGTCCTGACTTTC
>many|12|TRBJ2-1|TRBV20-1|-
CSAPSSYNEQFF
TGCAGTGCTCCGAGCTCCTACAATGAGCAGTTCTTC
>-|15|TRBJ1-2|TRBV4-2|-
CASSHTQGEGYGYTF
TGTGCCAGCAGCCACACACAGGGCGAGGGCTATGGCTACACCTTC
>many|17|TRBJ2-7|TRBV20-1|TRBD2
CSARIRLAGRAAYEQYF
TGCAGTGCTAGAATTAGGCTAGCGGGCCGTGCGGCCTACGAGCAGTACTTC
>many|15|TRBJ2-3|TRBV4-3|-
CASSQDPRGTDTQYF
TGCGCCAGCAGCCAAGATCCCAGGGGCACAGATACGCAGTATTTT
>many|16|TRBJ1-5|TRBV4-2|TRBD1
CASSQDGTANNQPQHF
TGTGCCAGCAGCCAAGATGGGACAGCTAATAATCAGCCCCAGCATTTT
>many|14|TRBJ1-1|TRBV7-2|-
CASSTSQGVTEAFF
TGTGCCAGCAGTACCTCCCAGGGCGTCACTGAAGCTTTCTTT
>many|15|TRBJ2-3|TRBV7-2|-
CASSWWRTGTDTQYF
TGTGCCAGCAGTTGGTGGCGCACGGGCACAGATACGCAGTATTTT
>many|19|TRBJ2-6|TRBV6-2/TRBV6-3|-
CASSLMPRDPFSGANVLTF
TGTGCCAGCAGCCTCATGCCCCGGGACCCCTTCTCTGGGGCCAACGTCCTGACTTTC
>many|16|TRBJ2-5|TRBV7-2|-
CASSPTWGGQRETQYF
TGTGCCAGCAGCCCCACCTGGGGGGGCCAGAGGGAGACCCAGTACTTC
>many|14|TRBJ1-1|TRBV27|TRBD1
CASSERQGRTEAFF
TGTGCCAGCAGTGAAAGACAGGGCCGAACTGAAGCTTTCTTT